This T cell receptor (beta chain) was sequenced during a study of CD8 T cells in Susac syndrome. The CDR3 extends over 13 amino acids. CDR1 SGDLS and CDR2 YYNGEE come from the germline V gene. V lost 3 bases to trimming and J lost 7 bases; unmatched junction nucleotides: 6. The RNA input was about 0.5 to 1 ug, and it was reverse transcribed with random hexamers. TCRdb fed the immunoSEQ multiplex PCR reads into MiXCR, producing one record per CDR3 protein. The table records 84,000 or so distinct CDR3 sequences, 95% of them present only once. This chain links TRBV9 with TRBJ1-2; the match to TRBD1 covers 7 bases. This clonotype originated in a human donor with Susac syndrome. Source material: CD8+ T cells from PBMCs. CDR3 in amino acids: CASSESRTGGYTF. CDR3 DNA sequence: TGTGCCAGCAGCGAATCACGGACAGGTGGCTACACCTTC. Using reference TRBV9 and TRBJ1-2 for the parts outside the CDR3, the full variable domain is DSGVTQTPKHLITATGQRVTLRCSPRSGDLSVYWYQQSLDQGLQFLIQYYNGEERAKGNILERFSAQQFPDLHSELNLSSLELGDSALYFCASSESRTGGYTFGSGTRLTVV.